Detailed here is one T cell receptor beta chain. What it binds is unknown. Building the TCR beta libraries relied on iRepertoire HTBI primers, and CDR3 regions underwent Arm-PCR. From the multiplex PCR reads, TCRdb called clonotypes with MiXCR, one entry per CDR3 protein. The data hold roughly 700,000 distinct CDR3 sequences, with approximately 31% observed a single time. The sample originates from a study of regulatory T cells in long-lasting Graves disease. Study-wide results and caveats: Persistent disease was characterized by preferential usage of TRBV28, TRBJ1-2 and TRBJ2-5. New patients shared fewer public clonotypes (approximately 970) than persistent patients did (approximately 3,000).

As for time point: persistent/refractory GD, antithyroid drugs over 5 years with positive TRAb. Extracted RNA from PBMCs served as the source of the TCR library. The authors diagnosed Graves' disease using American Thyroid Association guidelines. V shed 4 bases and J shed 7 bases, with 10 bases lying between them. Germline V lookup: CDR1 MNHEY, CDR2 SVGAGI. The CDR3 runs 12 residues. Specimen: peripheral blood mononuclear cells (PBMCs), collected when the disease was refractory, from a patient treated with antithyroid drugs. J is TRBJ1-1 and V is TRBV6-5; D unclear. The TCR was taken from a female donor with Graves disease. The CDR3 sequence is CASSWPSFEAFF. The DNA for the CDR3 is TGTGCCAGCAGTTGGCCTTCTTTTGAAGCTTTCTTT.